Listed below are T cell receptor beta chains from one sample, sequenced in a study of HIV-infected patients and healthy controls. Via MiXCR, TCRdb re-called the 5' RACE reads, giving one row per CDR3 protein. The sample lists approximately 9,000 distinct CDR3 sequences; approximately 9.1% were seen once. The sample consisted of blood, taken during antiretroviral therapy. Receptors originate from an adult with HIV infection. CDR3s include the opening cysteine and the closing phenylalanine or tryptophan. D genes are given only for firm matches.

CDR3 length	J gene	D gene	V gene	CDR3 protein
18	TRBJ2-3	TRBD2	TRBV20-1	CSARVPVPSGGPTDTQYF
11	TRBJ2-5	NA	TRBV20-1	CSAAGGETQYF
15	TRBJ2-5	NA	TRBV7-9	CASSLVRPGAETQYF
15	TRBJ2-1	NA	TRBV7-2	CASRNDPSSYNEQFF
18	TRBJ2-6	TRBD1	TRBV6-2/TRBV6-3	CASAPGQGLWPGANVLTF
14	TRBJ2-3	TRBD2	TRBV18	CASSPTSGTDTQYF
15	TRBJ2-1	TRBD1	TRBV11-3	CASSSGQGLHNEQFF
11	TRBJ1-4	NA	TRBV2	CASSEREKLFF
13	TRBJ2-7	TRBD1	TRBV20-1	CSATTGWELEQYF
16	TRBJ2-6	NA	TRBV12-3/TRBV12-4	CASRNNGHAFSNVLTF
15	TRBJ2-7	NA	TRBV20-1	CSAMRGQGGPYEQYF
18	TRBJ2-1	TRBD2	TRBV19	CASSIAPLAGGPVYEQFF
15	TRBJ2-1	NA	TRBV27	CASSLGTSSYNEQFF
18	TRBJ1-1	TRBD1	TRBV6-1	CASTQSHRDRGLGTEAFF
14	TRBJ1-1	NA	TRBV7-2	CASSLEVGNTEAFF
16	TRBJ2-4	NA	TRBV28	CASSSPTERAKNIQYF
11	TRBJ2-5	NA	TRBV20-1	CSAPHQETQYF
13	TRBJ2-2	NA	TRBV24-1	CATSESITGELFF
13	TRBJ2-3	NA	TRBV30	CASTQYSTDTQYF
14	TRBJ2-5	NA	TRBV11-1	CASSGWDGQETQYF
15	TRBJ2-2	TRBD2	TRBV20-1	CSARQLAGGTGELFF
14	TRBJ2-3	NA	TRBV5-1	CASSSTASTDTQYF
14	TRBJ2-2	NA	TRBV2	CASSEVTPDGELFF
16	TRBJ2-2	NA	TRBV6-2/TRBV6-3	CASSYPKGEGTGELFF
16	TRBJ2-5	TRBD1	TRBV20-1	CSARGPTGIVQETQYF
14	TRBJ1-1	NA	TRBV20-1	CSAREFYGFSEAFF
15	TRBJ2-7	NA	TRBV4-1	CASSQWYREGYEQYF
14	TRBJ2-1	TRBD2	TRBV20-1	CSAAPSGSNNEQFF